This entry lists 23 T cell receptor beta chains sequenced from one sample in a study of identical twins. TCRdb re-called the 5' RACE reads through MiXCR, storing one row per CDR3 protein. In the table there are some 270,000 distinct CDR3 sequences, about 8% of which are singletons. These data are also associated with another study on yellow fever vaccine responses in identical twins.

Source material: CD8+ T cells sorted from blood. These receptors came from a young woman in good health.

This clonotype was picked up many times. The chain carries TRBV5-1 and TRBJ2-7, with 7 bases matching TRBD1. The CDR3 sequence is 12 residues long. Germline CDR1 and CDR2: SGHRS and YFSETQ. J lost 7 bases, V lost 4 bases, and 5 bases had no gene match. CDR3 DNA: TGCGCCAGCAGCGGAGAGACAGGGGAGCAGTACTTC. Translating it yields CASSGETGEQYF.

This clonotype has more than one count but fewer than ten. The junction departs from the called germline gene at one end, perhaps through a read error. The V and J genes are TRBV20-1 and TRBJ2-5; no reliable D call. Germline V gene data show CDR1 as DFQATT and CDR2 as SNEGSKA (reference sequence). The CDR3 sequence is 17 residues long. The CDR3 protein is CCARDGPPRADQETQYF. The CDR3 region has the DNA TGCTGTGCTAGAGATGGTCCACCAAGGGCCGACCAAGAGACCCAGTACTTC.

V is TRBV11-2 and J is TRBJ2-2; no clear D gene. The CDR3 length is 13 residues. CDR1 is SGHAT, CDR2 FQNNGV, per germline. Trimming took off 3 bases at V and 5 bases at J, with 7 bases between the two ends. In nucleotides, the CDR3 is TGTGCCAGCAGCTTCCTCGGGACCGGGGAGCTGTTTTTT. Its protein is CASSFLGTGELFF.

This clonotype was detected only a few times. The J gene is TRBJ2-7, the V gene TRBV27; 9 bases match TRBD2. Germline values: CDR1 MNHEY, CDR2 SMNVEV (reference sequence). CDR3 length: 12 residues. The ends lost 6 bases at V and 3 bases at J; junction bases unmatched: 0. The CDR3 region is CASRTSGYEQYF. For the CDR3, the DNA is TGTGCCAGCAGGACTAGCGGCTACGAGCAGTACTTC.

This clonotype was detected ten times or more. The chain combines TRBV12-3 or TRBV12-4 with TRBJ2-3; 8 positions agree with TRBD1. The trim removed 0 bases at V and 6 bases at J, leaving 8 bases unmatched. CDR3 length equals 16 residues. The CDR3 reads CASSLASAGGLDTQYF. The CDR3 nucleotides are TGTGCCAGCAGTTTAGCGTCGGCAGGGGGCTTGGATACGCAGTATTTT.

V is TRBV20-1 and J is TRBJ2-3; D perhaps matches TRBD1 (5 bases). This CDR3 region has 16 residues. Germline values: CDR1 DFQATT, CDR2 SNEGSKA (reference sequence). V was pared by 3 bases and J by 2 bases, with 18 bases between. The CDR3 DNA reads TGCAGTGCTAGGAACATATATTCGGACAACACAGATACGCAGTATTTT. It encodes CSARNIYSDNTDTQYF.

The gene calls are TRBV11-2 and TRBJ2-7; the D call may be TRBD1 or TRBD2 (5 bases each). Germline CDR1 reads SGHAT; CDR2 reads FQNNGV. The CDR3 spans 18 residues. The ends were cut back, 0 bases at V and 8 bases at J, with 26 bases in the middle. The CDR3 region is CASSLDGTAPYSGSKQYF. DNA of the CDR3: TGTGCCAGCAGCTTAGATGGGACCGCCCCGTATAGTGGATCTAAGCAGTACTTC.

V and J are TRBV12-3 or TRBV12-4 and TRBJ1-2, with TRBD1 as a possible D gene (5 bases). V gave up 2 bases and J gave up 6 bases, with 16 bases separating them. The CDR3 consists of 15 residues. The CDR3 DNA sequence: TGTGCCAGCAGTTTATCGTGGGGGGTTTTCGATGGCTACACCTTC. This sequence encodes CASSLSWGVFDGYTF.

The chain uses TRBV28 and TRBJ2-7; D possibly corresponds to TRBD2 (5 bases). The length of the CDR3 is 13 residues. Germline CDR1 is MDHEN and CDR2 is SYDVKM. V gave up 4 bases and J gave up 6 bases, with 13 bases separating them. CDR3 sequence: CASSSPPAGEQYF. The DNA for the CDR3 is TGTGCCAGCAGTTCACCCCCGGCGGGCGAGCAGTACTTC. Based on the CDR3 plus reference TRBV28 and TRBJ2-7, the full variable domain is DVKVTQSSRYLVKRTGEKVFLECVQDMDHENMFWYRQDPGLGLRLIYFSYDVKMKEKGDIPEGYSVSREKKERFSLILESASTNQTSMYLCASSSPPAGEQYFGPGTRLTVT.

The chain recombines TRBV20-1 with TRBJ2-7; D remains ambiguous. Germline assignment: CDR1 DFQATT and CDR2 SNEGSKA (reference sequence). Trimming removed 2 bases from V and 2 bases from J, with 10 bases in between. This CDR3 comprises 13 residues. CDR3 nucleotides: TGCAGTGCTAGACCGCCTGGGACCTACGAGCAGTACTTC. Amino acid sequence: CSARPPGTYEQYF.

At least ten counts were recorded for this clonotype. The chain joins TRBV7-9 to TRBJ2-2, with TRBD2 as a possible D gene (5 bases). This CDR3 is built from 14 residues. Germline loops: CDR1 SEHNR, CDR2 FQNEAQ (reference sequence). The germline V and J ends were trimmed by 3 bases and 4 bases, with 9 bases remaining between them. CDR3 sequence reads: CASSFRAATGELFF. DNA of the CDR3: TGTGCCAGCAGCTTCCGAGCGGCCACCGGGGAGCTGTTTTTT. The variable domain in full, with the rest retrieved from reference TRBV7-9 and TRBJ2-2, is DTGVSQNPRHKITKRGQNVTFRCDPISEHNRLYWYRQTLGQGPEFLTYFQNEAQLEKSRLLSDRFSAERPKGSFSTLEIQRTEQGDSAMYLCASSFRAATGELFFGEGSRLTVL.

The sample holds many counts of this clonotype. V is TRBV6-2 or TRBV6-3 and J is TRBJ2-7; D call uncertain. The CDR3 spans 13 residues. Germline-derived CDR1 and CDR2 are MNHEY and SVGEGT. The V gene lost 5 bases and the J gene lost 2 bases, with 10 bases spanning the gap. The CDR3 sequence: CASSTGNPYEQYF. The CDR3 DNA reads TGTGCCAGCAGTACCGGTAACCCCTACGAGCAGTACTTC.

The chain joins TRBV12-3 or TRBV12-4 to TRBJ1-1; D is unresolved. Between the trimmed V and J ends, which lost 8 bases and 0 bases, there was a span of 7 bases. The CDR3 spans 12 residues. The CDR3 sequence: CASWNMNTEAFF. The CDR3 nucleotides read TGTGCCAGCTGGAACATGAACACTGAAGCTTTCTTT.

The table lists this clonotype with a few counts. The rearrangement links TRBV28 to TRBJ2-4, with TRBD2 as a possible D gene (5 bases). CDR3 length: 14 amino acids. The germline V and J ends were trimmed by 5 bases and 2 bases, with 10 bases remaining between them. The germline CDR1 and CDR2 sequences are MDHEN and SYDVKM. CDR3 in amino acids: CASSLPGTKNIQYF. CDR3 DNA sequence: TGTGCCAGCAGTCTCCCCGGGACCAAAAACATTCAGTACTTC.

V gene TRBV5-5 combines with J gene TRBJ2-5; 11 bases fit TRBD1. The CDR3 consists of 13 residues. V shed 3 bases, J shed 8 bases, and the junction held 3 bases outside the gene matches. CDR1 is SGHKS, CDR2 YYEKEE, per germline (reference sequence). This chain's CDR3 is CASSSGTGGTQYF. The CDR3 DNA is TGTGCCAGCAGCTCCGGGACAGGGGGTACCCAGTACTTC.

This clonotype was observed at least ten times. The CDR3 sequence: CAASDDFSYEQYF. For the CDR3, the DNA is TGTGCCGCCTCAGACGATTTTTCCTACGAGCAGTACTTC. This chain uses TRBV10-3 with TRBJ2-7; unclear D gene. The CDR3 length is 13 residues. With 11 bases removed from V and 1 base from J, the gap between germline ends came to 15 bases. CDR1 ENHRY and CDR2 SYGVKD come from the germline V gene.

The gene calls are TRBV20-1 and TRBJ2-5; D remains ambiguous. Trimming removed 0 bases at V and 5 bases at J, with 22 bases between. This CDR3 spans 17 amino acids. Germline CDR1 DFQATT, CDR2 SNEGSKA (reference sequence). CDR3 bases: TGCAGTGCTAGAGATCTGGTGAGAGGACCCCAAGAGGAGACCCAGTACTTC. Translation gives CSARDLVRGPQEETQYF.

This clonotype was recorded at least ten times. CDR3 nucleotide sequence: TGCAGCGTTGCTTTGGGGTCCCAAGAGACCCAGTACTTC. It yields the protein CSVALGSQETQYF. The chain employs TRBV29-1 and TRBJ2-5; D gene unclear. This CDR3 has 13 residues. CDR1 and CDR2 from the germline V gene are SQVTM and ANQGSEA. V was trimmed by 4 bases and J by 1 base, leaving 10 bases between them.

This clonotype has a count of ten or more. This rearrangement joins TRBV27 to TRBJ1-1; no definite D call. Deletions cut 3 bases from V and 0 bases from J, with 14 bases between. This CDR3 has 16 amino acids. Germline V gene sequence: CDR1 MNHEY, CDR2 SMNVEV (reference sequence). The CDR3 coding sequence is TGTGCCAGCAGTTTGGGGTTTGGAGGTATGAACACTGAAGCTTTCTTT. Translating it yields CASSLGFGGMNTEAFF.

This clonotype was seen repeatedly, ten times or more. The chain links TRBV7-2 to TRBJ2-3, with a weak D call TRBD2 (5 bases). Germline assignment: CDR1 SGHTA and CDR2 FQGNSA. Between the trimmed V and J ends, which lost 4 bases and 4 bases, there was a span of 15 bases. This CDR3 region has 15 residues. The CDR3 is CASSSHTWRADTQYF. The CDR3 coding sequence is TGTGCCAGCAGCTCCCATACGTGGCGGGCAGATACGCAGTATTTT.

The chain couples TRBV21-1 to TRBJ2-4; the D call TRBD1 from the table was never checked on the DNA. TRBV21-1 is designated a pseudogene. This CDR3 region has 19 residues. The CDR3 DNA sequence: TGTGCCAGCAGCGCGGGACCGCCAGACTCCCTGCTAGCCAAAAACATTCAGTACTTC. Protein sequence: CASSAGPPDSLLAKNIQYF.

This clonotype was observed a handful of times. V usage is TRBV7-2 and J usage is TRBJ2-7, with TRBD2 matching 8 bases. Germline V gives CDR1 SGHTA, CDR2 FQGNSA. The ends lost 1 base at V and 4 bases at J; junction bases unmatched: 6. This CDR3 is 15 amino acids long. This CDR3 is CASSLGGGTEYEQYF. CDR3 DNA: TGTGCCAGCAGCTTAGGCGGGGGGACGGAATACGAGCAGTACTTC.

In this sample, this clonotype turned up many times. The chain combines TRBV7-6 with TRBJ2-7, with D hard to call. Between the trimmed V and J ends, which lost 0 bases and 2 bases, there was a span of 5 bases. Germline values: CDR1 SGHVS, CDR2 FNYEAQ. The CDR3 is 13 residues long. In DNA form, the CDR3 reads TGTGCCAGCAGCTTAGCGGCTACCTACGAGCAGTACTTC. As protein: CASSLAATYEQYF.